These T cell receptor beta chains were read from a single sample in a study of identical twins. MiXCR was run by TCRdb on the 5' RACE reads, yielding one entry per CDR3 protein. The sample shows under 1 million distinct CDR3 sequences, approximately 13% of them seen only once. These sequences were also reported in another study, on yellow fever vaccine responses in identical twins.

Sequenced: PBMCs. Receptors originate from a woman under 30 in good health. Each CDR3 is given with its conserved first and last residue. The D gene is left open where the match is weak. Clone size is not always given. Where it is, it says once, few, many or a class for expanded clones.

TRBV5-1	few	NA	TRBJ2-3	TGCGCCAGCAGCTTGGCTCTAGCTCACAGCACAGATACGCAGTATTTT	CASSLALAHSTDTQYF
TRBV20-1	few	NA	TRBJ1-5	TGCAGTGCTACCCTTGGACTGTCAAGGGGCAATCAGCCCCAGCATTTT	CSATLGLSRGNQPQHF
TRBV20-1	many	NA	TRBJ2-3	TGCAGTGCTAGACCCCTCGGGATTCTCGTTAGCACAGATACGCAGTATTTT	CSARPLGILVSTDTQYF
TRBV6-5	few	TRBD2	TRBJ2-1	TGTGCCAGCAGTTACTCTGGCGGGGGTAATGAGCAGTTCTTC	CASSYSGGGNEQFF
TRBV7-9	many	NA	TRBJ1-1	TGTGCCAGCACCCCAGAGGACACTGAAGCTTTCTTT	CASTPEDTEAFF
TRBV4-2	few	TRBD2	TRBJ2-1	TGTGCCAGCAGCCAGGGGATCTGGCGGGAGGGATACTACAATGAGCAGTTCTTC	CASSQGIWREGYYNEQFF
TRBV20-1	NA	TRBD2	TRBJ2-3	TGCAGTGCTAAATTAGCGGGCCCAGATACGCAGTATTTT	CSAKLAGPDTQYF
TRBV20-1	few	NA	TRBJ2-3	TGCAGTGCTACCCCGCTACACTGGGTACGGGCTAGCACAGATACGCAGTATTTT	CSATPLHWVRASTDTQYF
TRBV12-3/TRBV12-4	few	TRBD2	TRBJ2-1	TGTGCCTTCTGTTTAGGTAGCGGGAGGGCCTTAGGCTACAATGAGCAGTTCTTC	CAFCLGSGRALGYNEQFF
TRBV5-5	few	NA	TRBJ2-5	TGTGCCAGCAGCTTCGCCCTTCCGAGGCCAGGAGAGACCCAGTACTTC	CASSFALPRPGETQYF
TRBV20-1	many	TRBD2	TRBJ2-7	TGCAGTGCCCAGTCAGGACTAGTTTCCCACGAGCAGTACTTC	CSAQSGLVSHEQYF
TRBV2	few	NA	TRBJ2-1	TGTGCCAGCAATCAGGACAGCTCCTACAATGAGCAGTTCTTC	CASNQDSSYNEQFF
TRBV15	few	NA	TRBJ2-3	TGTGCCACCGCTGGGGGCAGGGCGTACACAGATACGCAGTATTTT	CATAGGRAYTDTQYF
TRBV28	few	NA	TRBJ1-4	TGTGCCAGCAGACAGGGAGGGGAAAAACTGTTTTTT	CASRQGGEKLFF
TRBV4-1	few	TRBD2	TRBJ2-2	TGCGCCAGCAGCCCCCTAGGGACTAGCGGGGGGGCCGGGGAGCTGTTTTTT	CASSPLGTSGGAGELFF
TRBV2	NA	TRBD1	TRBJ2-7	TGTGCCAGTGTTACCGGGACAGGGGTCACTTCCATATACTACGAGCAGTACTTC	CASVTGTGVTSIYYEQYF
TRBV20-1	few	TRBD2	TRBJ2-3	TGCAGTGCTAGAGGGGCGGGGGGGTTCGTCACAGATACGCAGTATTTT	CSARGAGGFVTDTQYF